Listed below are T cell receptor beta chains from one sample, sequenced in a study of CD8 T cells in ankylosing spondylitis. TCRdb ran MiXCR on the 5' RACE reads and lists one entry per CDR3 protein. The sample consists of about 90,000 distinct CDR3 sequences, around 30% of them appearing once. The sample comprised blood, either unsorted or a sorted T cell fraction (not recorded which). These receptors all come from a male donor with ankylosing spondylitis or in good health (not recorded which). Both conserved end residues are part of each CDR3. The D gene is left open where the match is weak. Clone size appears in some rows only: once, few, many, or a class for an expanded clone.

D gene,V gene,clone size,J gene,CDR3 DNA,CDR3 protein
-,TRBV3-1,-,TRBJ2-2,TGTGCCAGCAGCCAACAACTAGGCGGGGAGCTGTTTTTT,CASSQQLGGELFF
TRBD2,TRBV12-3/TRBV12-4,-,TRBJ2-1,TGTGCCAGCAGTAGGACTAGCTCCAATGAGCAGTTCTTC,CASSRTSSNEQFF
-,TRBV20-1,many,TRBJ2-5,TGCAGTGCTGAAACAGTACAAGAGACCCAGTACTTC,CSAETVQETQYF
-,TRBV20-1,few,TRBJ2-1,TGCAGTGCTAGTGCCGCGAGGGGCACAGCCAATGAGCAGTTCTTC,CSASAARGTANEQFF
-,TRBV5-1,few,TRBJ2-4,TGCGCCAGCAGCTTGGAGGGAGGTTCCAGCATTCAGTACTTC,CASSLEGGSSIQYF
TRBD2,TRBV24-1,few,TRBJ2-1,TGTGCCACCAGTGGGACTAGCGGGTCCAATGAGCAGTTCTTC,CATSGTSGSNEQFF
TRBD1,TRBV29-1,few,TRBJ1-2,TGCAGCGTCGGGACAGGGTACGGCTACACCTTC,CSVGTGYGYTF
-,TRBV7-6,-,TRBJ1-3,TGTGCCAGCAGTCCTAATAGGGGGAACACCATATATTTT,CASSPNRGNTIYF
-,TRBV5-5,few,TRBJ2-2,TGTGCCAGCAGCTTGTTGGGGACCACCGGGGAGCTGTTTTTT,CASSLLGTTGELFF
-,TRBV20-1,-,TRBJ2-2,TGCAGTGCTTTACGGGACACAAACACCGGGGAGCTGTTTTTT,CSALRDTNTGELFF
-,TRBV3-1,-,TRBJ2-1,TGTGCCAGCAGCCGCGTGGCGACCCATGAGCAGTTCTTC,CASSRVATHEQFF
TRBD1,TRBV5-1,-,TRBJ2-2,TGCGCCAGCGGTACCGGGACAGGGGGCCGGGAGCTGTTTTTT,CASGTGTGGRELFF
-,TRBV10-3,few,TRBJ1-4,TGTGCCATCAGTGAGCAGGACAGCGGTAATGAAAAACTGTTTTTT,CAISEQDSGNEKLFF
TRBD2,TRBV10-2,-,TRBJ2-2,TGCGCCAGCGCATCTTCTAGCGGGAGGGAGGGCACCGGGGAGCTGTTTTTT,CASASSSGREGTGELFF
TRBD2,TRBV15,-,TRBJ2-1,TGTGCCACCAGCAAGGTTAGACTAGCGGGGAACAATGAGCAGTTCTTC,CATSKVRLAGNNEQFF
TRBD1,TRBV29-1,-,TRBJ1-2,TGCAGCGTTGAACCGGGACAGGGGGACTATGGCTACACCTTC,CSVEPGQGDYGYTF
-,TRBV5-1,few,TRBJ1-3,TGCGCCAGCAGCATCGCCCCCCGGGGTTCGGGAAACACCATATATTTT,CASSIAPRGSGNTIYF
-,TRBV18,-,TRBJ1-3,TGTGCCAGCTCAGGAGGGGGGACTGGAAACACCATATATTTT,CASSGGGTGNTIYF
-,TRBV7-6,-,TRBJ2-2,TGTGCCAGCAGCTTCAGTGGGATCGGGGAGCTGTTTTTT,CASSFSGIGELFF
-,TRBV6-1,-,TRBJ2-1,TGTGCCAGCAGTGAGCTCGGCTACAATGAGCAGTTCTTC,CASSELGYNEQFF
TRBD2,TRBV6-1,-,TRBJ2-3,TGTGCCAGCAGTCGGATTCTAGCGGAGAGAGGCACAGATACGCAGTATTTT,CASSRILAERGTDTQYF
-,TRBV7-3,few,TRBJ2-1,TGTGCCAGCAGCTTAGGCGGGATCCGTGGTGAGCAGTTCTTC,CASSLGGIRGEQFF
-,TRBV20-1,-,TRBJ1-2,TGCAGTGCTAGAGCCCCGGGAGGCGCTTTTGGCCACACCTTC,CSARAPGGAFGHTF
-,TRBV20-1,few,TRBJ2-2,TGCAGTGTCGCAGGGGGGACAAACACCGGGGAGCTGTTTTTT,CSVAGGTNTGELFF
TRBD1,TRBV6-1,once,TRBJ2-1,TGTGCCAGCAGTGAACGGACAGGGCGAGGGGAGCAGTTCTTC,CASSERTGRGEQFF
-,TRBV7-3,few,TRBJ2-2,TGTGCCAGCAGCTTAACGGGGGGCCCCACCGGGGAGCTGTTTTTT,CASSLTGGPTGELFF
-,TRBV20-1,many,TRBJ2-3,TGCAGTGCCCTGGAGCTAGCAGGAGATACGCAGTATTTT,CSALELAGDTQYF
TRBD1,TRBV5-1,-,TRBJ1-5,TGCGCCAGCAGCACGGGACAGCTAAATCAGCCCCAGCATTTT,CASSTGQLNQPQHF
TRBD2,TRBV5-1,few,TRBJ2-7,TGCGCCAGCCACGATCGGGAGGCCTACGAGCAGTACTTC,CASHDREAYEQYF
-,TRBV7-3,few,TRBJ2-5,TGTGCCAGCAGCTTGACTGGGCGGAGAGGACAAGAGACCCAGTACTTC,CASSLTGRRGQETQYF
-,TRBV7-2,few,TRBJ2-5,TGTGCCAGCAGCTTCCTCGGGGGTACTGAGACCCAGTACTTC,CASSFLGGTETQYF
-,TRBV7-6,few,TRBJ2-3,TGTGCCAGCAGCTTTACTCAGCGGGCAACCAGCACAGATACGCAGTATTTT,CASSFTQRATSTDTQYF
-,TRBV20-1,few,TRBJ2-1,TGCAGTGCTAGCCCTACTAACTACAATGAGCAGTTCTTC,CSASPTNYNEQFF
-,TRBV20-1,-,TRBJ2-7,TGCAGCGCTGGATGGTCCTACGAGCAGTACTTC,CSAGWSYEQYF
-,TRBV5-1,-,TRBJ1-1,TGCGCCAGCAGCTCGCGCCAGGGCGACCCTGAAGCTTTCTTT,CASSSRQGDPEAFF
-,TRBV29-1,few,TRBJ2-3,TGCAGCGGCGGGCGGTCTGATCAGCAAGATACGCAGTATTTT,CSGGRSDQQDTQYF
-,TRBV29-1,many,TRBJ2-5,TGCAGCTCTTGGTACCAAGAGACCCAGTACTTC,CSSWYQETQYF
TRBD2,TRBV5-1,-,TRBJ2-2,TGCGCCAGCAGGGGAACTAGCGGGAGACCGACCGGGGAGCTGTTTTTT,CASRGTSGRPTGELFF
-,TRBV5-1,-,TRBJ1-1,TGCGCCAGCAGACAGGGTACTGTACTGAACACTGAAGCTTTCTTT,CASRQGTVLNTEAFF
TRBD2,TRBV7-3,-,TRBJ2-5,TGTGCCAGCAGCTTAGGGACTAGCGGGGGCGAGACCCAGTACTTC,CASSLGTSGGETQYF
TRBD1,TRBV20-1,few,TRBJ2-7,TGCAGTGGGACAACTGGGACAGCCTACGAGCAGTACTTC,CSGTTGTAYEQYF
TRBD1,TRBV5-1,once,TRBJ1-2,TGCGCCAGCAGCTTGGCCGGGACAGCAGCCTATGGCTACACCTTC,CASSLAGTAAYGYTF
TRBD1,TRBV6-1,many,TRBJ2-7,TGTGCCAGCAGTACCCGGGACAGGGTCTCCTACGAGCAGTACTTC,CASSTRDRVSYEQYF
TRBD2,TRBV20-1,-,TRBJ2-1,TGCAGTGCTAGAGATGAGCGGGAGTTCTCCTACAATGAGCAGTTCTTC,CSARDEREFSYNEQFF
TRBD2,TRBV11-2,few,TRBJ2-2,TGTGCCAGCAGCCCCGGGTCCTGGGTAGCGGGAGATTATACCGGGGAGCTGTTTTTT,CASSPGSWVAGDYTGELFF
-,TRBV6-1,few,TRBJ2-1,TGTGCCAGCAGAACGACAGTTTACAATGAGCAGTTCTTC,CASRTTVYNEQFF
TRBD1,TRBV9,-,TRBJ1-2,TGTGCCAGCAGCGTAGCGGGACAGGGACGTGGCTACACCTTC,CASSVAGQGRGYTF
-,TRBV7-8,many,TRBJ2-1,TGTGCCAGCAGCCGGGACTTCCTGGAGCAGTTCTTC,CASSRDFLEQFF
TRBD1,TRBV5-5,few,TRBJ1-1,TGTGCCAGCAGGAGGACAGGGGGCACTGAAGCTTTCTTT,CASRRTGGTEAFF
-,TRBV20-1,-,TRBJ1-4,TGCAGTGCCCAAACAGGCGGGGGTAATGAAAAACTGTTTTTT,CSAQTGGGNEKLFF
-,TRBV5-6,-,TRBJ2-5,TGTGCCAGCAGCTTGGTTCTTGAGACCCAGTACTTC,CASSLVLETQYF